This record concerns one TCR beta chain sequence. Its specificity is not known. Since a much larger clone is just one base distant, this may be a read error. There are 13 residues in the CDR3. Per the germline V gene, CDR1 is LGHDT and CDR2 is YNNKEL (reference sequence). This record comes from a study of breast tumors, draining lymph nodes, adjacent tissues. The lymph nodes were axillary draining lymph nodes from breast cancer patients. Study results and caveats: Data only fit, rather than demonstrated, lymph node origin of most tumor T cells.

MiXCR, run by TCRdb on the multiplex PCR reads, gives a single entry per CDR3 protein. Among 70,000 to 95,000 distinct CDR3 sequences listed, roughly a fifth were seen once. Sequencing was performed on axillary lymph node tissue. The chain couples TRBV3-1 to TRBJ2-7, with 8 bases lining up with TRBD2. The TCR was taken from a female donor with breast cancer. Some clones in this sample may be carry-over from other donors' samples. The DNA of the CDR3 is TGTGCCGGCAGCCGGGAGGGACGGTACGAGCAGTACTTC. It translates to CAGSREGRYEQYF.